This TCR beta chain was captured in a study of blood T cell repertoires in COVID-19. The junction had 7 bases not matched to a gene; V was cut back by 0 bases and J by 9 bases. The CDR3 extends over 15 amino acids. Germline CDR1 reads MNHEY; CDR2 reads SVGEGT. Profiling relied on immunoSEQ multiplex PCR, and the TCRdb table lists in-frame clones only, not all of them. The profile covers about 110,000 clones, with around 78% appearing a single time and more than 5.5% taken by the ten largest. The TCR originated in a man at least 80 years old with COVID-19, enrolled during active disease. Sequenced: peripheral blood. This chain connects TRBV6-2 or TRBV6-3 to TRBJ2-4, with 8 bases aligning to TRBD2. The CDR3: CASSYSEAGETIQYF. In DNA form, the CDR3 reads TGTGCCAGCAGTTACTCGGAAGCGGGAGAGACCATTCAGTACTTC.